This T cell receptor (beta chain) is from a study of early T cells in non-severe SARS-CoV-2 infection. Overall study: It was bulk RNA from unsorted whole blood that was sequenced, and the chains were unpaired. The study's findings and limits: Missing private and CD4 specificities, VDJdb matching favored anti-spike CD8 responses.

V lost 7 bases to trimming and J lost 2 bases, with 3 bases between them. The CDR3 covers 12 residues. Germline lookup yields CDR1 SEHNR and CDR2 FQNEAQ (reference sequence). Researchers attached unique molecular identifiers to individual cDNA molecules. TCRdb reprocessed the 5' RACE reads with MiXCR, giving one entry per CDR3 protein. The sample has more than 70,000 distinct CDR3 sequences; around 10% are singletons. Comments on this clonotype: Its specificity is unknown.

This sequence was found in an adult who was a healthcare worker with PCR-confirmed SARS-CoV-2 infection or an uninfected control (not recorded which). The gene calls are TRBV7-9 and TRBJ2-6; unclear D gene. This specimen consisted of whole blood, obtained at baseline. The CDR3 sequence is CASTAGANVLTF. CDR3 DNA sequence: TGTGCCAGCACGGCTGGGGCCAACGTCCTGACTTTC.